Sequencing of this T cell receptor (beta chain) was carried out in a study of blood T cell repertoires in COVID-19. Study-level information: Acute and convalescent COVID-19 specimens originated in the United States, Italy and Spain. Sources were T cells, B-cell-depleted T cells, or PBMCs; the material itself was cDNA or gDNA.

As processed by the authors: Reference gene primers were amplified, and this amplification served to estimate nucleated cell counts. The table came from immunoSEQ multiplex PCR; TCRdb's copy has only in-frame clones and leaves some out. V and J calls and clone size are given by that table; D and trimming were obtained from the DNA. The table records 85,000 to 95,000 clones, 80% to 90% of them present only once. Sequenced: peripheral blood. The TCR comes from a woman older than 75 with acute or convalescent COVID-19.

The CDR3 nucleotides are TGTGCCAGCAGTGAATTAGTGGGCTACACAGATACGCAGTATTTT. Its translation is CASSELVGYTDTQYF. The chain is built from TRBV25-1 and TRBJ2-3; D is unresolved. This CDR3 region has 15 residues. Germline V gene data show CDR1 as MGHDK and CDR2 as SYGVNS. V shed 1 base and J shed 2 bases, with 10 bases lying between them.